This T cell receptor (beta chain) originates from a study of blood T cell repertoires in COVID-19. Turning to the study itself: Both acute and convalescent COVID-19 samples were obtained from the United States, Italy and Spain. T cells, B-cell-depleted T cells, or PBMCs supplied cDNA or gDNA.

Germline V gene lookup returns CDR1 LGHDT and CDR2 YNNKEL (reference sequence). Trimming at V came to 5 bases and at J to 8 bases, leaving 6 bases not matched to a gene. The CDR3 consists of 15 residues. Original analysis: Counts of nucleated cells, estimated from reference gene primer amplification, were obtained. Only in-frame clones appear in the TCRdb table, and some are missing; sequencing was by immunoSEQ multiplex PCR. V, J and clone size reflect that table, while D and trimming were determined from the DNA. The sample has roughly 70,000 clones; just under 90% are singletons. This clonotype originated in a man aged 55 to 70 with acute or convalescent COVID-19. The specimen sequenced was peripheral blood. The chain employs TRBV3-1 (or the pseudogene TRBV3-2) and TRBJ2-1; 13 bases align to TRBD2. CDR3 sequence reads: CASSWTSGGGDEQFF. The CDR3 DNA reads TGTGCCAGCAGCTGGACTAGCGGGGGCGGCGATGAGCAGTTCTTC.